This is a list of T cell receptor beta chains from one sample in a study of metastatic and nonmetastatic thyroid tumors. TCRdb reprocessed the PCR reads via MiXCR. The table shows some 23,000 clones, with approximately 11% occurring only once. The specimen was blood. All receptors come from a female donor with papillary thyroid cancer or a benign thyroid nodule (not recorded which). Some clones in this sample may be carry-over from other donors' samples. Each CDR3 is given with its conserved first and last residue. D genes are given only for firm matches. Clone size is not always given. Where it is, it says once, few, many or a class for expanded clones.

J gene	V gene	clone size	D gene	CDR3 DNA	CDR3 protein
TRBJ2-1	TRBV5-1	many	NA	TGCGCCAGCAGCTTGGAAGCGGCAGCCTACAATGAGCAGTTCTTC	CASSLEAAAYNEQFF
TRBJ2-5	TRBV28	many	NA	TGTGCCAGCAGGCCCCAAGTAGAGACCCAGTACTTC	CASRPQVETQYF
TRBJ2-5	TRBV7-2	many	TRBD1	TGTGCCAGCAGCCGTCCCCAGGGACAGGAAGAGACCCAGTACTTC	CASSRPQGQEETQYF
TRBJ2-7	TRBV7-2	many	NA	TGTGCCAGCAGCTTAGCGGGGTATCCCTCCTACGAGCAGTACTTC	CASSLAGYPSYEQYF
TRBJ1-5	TRBV28	few	NA	TGTGCCAGCAGCTCGGACTGGAATCAGCCCCAGCATTTT	CASSSDWNQPQHF
TRBJ2-1	TRBV6-2/TRBV6-3	medium-sized	TRBD2	TGTGCCAGCAGTTTGGGACTAGCGGAATACAATGAGCAGTTCTTC	CASSLGLAEYNEQFF
TRBJ1-4	TRBV20-1	many	NA	TGCAGCGCCTGGGGTGGGTGGCTGTTTTTT	CSAWGGWLFF
TRBJ1-5	TRBV2	many	NA	TGTGCCAGCAGTGTCCAGGAAGCGCAGCCCCAGCATTTT	CASSVQEAQPQHF
TRBJ2-1	TRBV2	many	TRBD1	TGTGCCAGCAAAGGGACAGCCAATGAGCAGTTCTTC	CASKGTANEQFF
TRBJ2-7	TRBV7-9	many	TRBD1	TGTGCCAGCAGCACCGGGACAGGTTCCTACGAGCAGTACTTC	CASSTGTGSYEQYF
TRBJ2-1	TRBV30	many	NA	TGTGCCTTAACGCAGAGCGGTGAGCAGTTCTTC	CALTQSGEQFF
TRBJ1-2	TRBV18	NA	NA	TGTGCCAGCTCACTGGACGGGGTCGACTATGGCTACACCTTC	CASSLDGVDYGYTF
TRBJ2-5	TRBV6-1	many	NA	TGTGCCAGCAGTTATGAGGACGAGACCCAGTACTTC	CASSYEDETQYF
TRBJ2-7	TRBV11-1	NA	NA	TGTGCCAGCAGCCCCCTGGACGGGACTGCGAACTACGAGCAGTACTTC	CASSPLDGTANYEQYF
TRBJ1-6	TRBV5-1	many	TRBD1	TGCGCCAGCAGCCCCTCAGTTGGACAGGTGATTTCACCCCTCCACTTT	CASSPSVGQVISPLHF
TRBJ1-2	TRBV28	medium-sized	NA	TGTGCCAGCAGTTTTTCCGAACACAGGCTTGGTGGCTACACCTTC	CASSFSEHRLGGYTF
TRBJ1-5	TRBV19	NA	NA	TGCGCCAGTAGTGCCACCTCCGGGACATCTAATCATCCCCAGCATTTT	CASSATSGTSNHPQHF
TRBJ1-2	TRBV6-5	few	TRBD1	TGTGCCAGCAGACTCGACAGGGAATATGGCTACACCTTC	CASRLDREYGYTF
TRBJ2-7	TRBV9	many	TRBD1	TGTGCCAGCAGCCCACGGACAGGGACCTACGAGCAGTACTTC	CASSPRTGTYEQYF
TRBJ1-1	TRBV7-9	many	NA	TGTGCCAGCAGCTTATGGGAGAACACTGAAGCTTTCTTT	CASSLWENTEAFF
TRBJ2-7	TRBV11-2	many	TRBD2	TGTGCCAGCAGCTCGGGACTAGCTACCTACGAGCAGTACTTC	CASSSGLATYEQYF
TRBJ1-2	TRBV27	medium-sized	NA	TGTGCCAGCAGTTCGACGACCGAGAGGTATGGCTACACCTTC	CASSSTTERYGYTF